A selection of T cell receptor beta chains follows, all from one sample in a study of T cell responses to AZD1222 COVID-19 vaccine. Clones were read by immunoSEQ multiplex PCR, and TCRdb kept only the in-frame ones, dropping some. The table records 95,000 to 150,000 clones, about nine tenths of them present only once. Here the sequenced sample was peripheral blood, taken on day 0 of AZD1222 vaccination. All receptors come from an adult in good health. The CDR3 runs from the conserved cysteine through the conserved F or W. The D gene is left open where the match is weak. Clone size is shown for a subset of rows, as once, few, many or a class of expanded clone.

.,TRBJ2-5,.,TRBV5-1,CASSGTDYRETQYF,TGCGCCAGCAGCGGGACTGACTATCGTGAGACCCAGTACTTC
TRBD1,TRBJ1-5,.,TRBV30,CAWSVQSGGQPQHF,TGTGCCTGGAGTGTACAATCAGGGGGACAGCCCCAGCATTTT
.,TRBJ1-1,.,TRBV5-1,CASSARMVSNTEAFF,TGCGCCAGCAGCGCAAGAATGGTATCAAACACTGAAGCTTTCTTT
.,TRBJ1-2,.,TRBV25-1,CASSTGPLEHYGYTF,TGTGCCAGCAGTACAGGGCCCCTAGAACACTATGGCTACACCTTC
TRBD1,TRBJ2-2,.,TRBV18,CASSPLGQGTGELFF,TGTGCCAGCTCACCATTAGGACAGGGAACCGGGGAGCTGTTTTTT
.,TRBJ2-4,.,TRBV6-1,CASSERGVIKNIQYF,TGTGCCAGCAGTGAGCGTGGGGTTATCAAAAACATTCAGTACTTC
TRBD1,TRBJ2-1,.,TRBV4-1,CASSQDPQGAPNEQFF,TGCGCCAGCAGCCAAGACCCCCAGGGGGCGCCCAATGAGCAGTTCTTC
TRBD1,TRBJ1-2,.,TRBV3-1/TRBV3-2,CASSQVSDRVEGYTF,TGTGCCAGCAGCCAAGTCTCAGACAGGGTGGAGGGCTACACCTTC
.,TRBJ1-3,.,TRBV6-5,CASTQDASSGNTIYF,TGTGCCAGCACCCAGGACGCCTCCTCTGGAAACACCATATATTTT
.,TRBJ1-1,.,TRBV15,CATSGQTGNTEAFF,TGTGCCACCAGCGGACAGACAGGGAACACTGAAGCTTTCTTT
TRBD2,TRBJ2-1,.,TRBV6-5,CASSYSRLAGVWFF,TGTGCCAGCAGTTACTCGAGACTAGCGGGAGTCTGGTTCTTC
.,TRBJ2-7,once,TRBV9,CASSLGGTDSSYEQYF,TGTGCCAGCAGCCTCGGGGGGACGGACAGCTCCTACGAGCAGTACTTC
.,TRBJ2-2,.,TRBV7-9,CASSTGRTGVGELFF,TGTGCCAGCAGCACCGGCAGGACCGGGGTCGGGGAGCTGTTTTTT
TRBD2,TRBJ2-1,.,TRBV10-3,CAISSGVQRGASYNEQFF,TGTGCCATCAGCTCAGGGGTACAGCGGGGGGCATCCTACAATGAGCAGTTCTTC
.,TRBJ2-1,.,TRBV19,CASSIRASDEQFF,TGTGCCAGTAGTATTAGAGCGTCGGATGAGCAGTTCTTC
.,TRBJ2-1,.,TRBV11-2,CASTRDLDEQFF,TGTGCCAGCACCCGAGACCTCGATGAGCAGTTCTTC
TRBD1,TRBJ1-3,.,TRBV28,CATIGGTVRNTIYF,TGTGCCACCATCGGAGGGACAGTCCGAAACACCATATATTTT
.,TRBJ2-3,.,TRBV28,CASSPPRDGWGTGLDTQYF,TGTGCCAGCAGTCCCCCGAGGGATGGGTGGGGAACGGGGTTAGATACGCAGTATTTT
.,TRBJ1-6,.,TRBV13,CASSSRPQGSTSPLHF,TGTGCCAGCAGCTCCAGGCCGCAGGGGAGTACTTCACCCCTCCACTTT
.,TRBJ1-2,.,TRBV10-3,CAISEFGISDGYTF,TGTGCCATCAGTGAGTTTGGGATTAGTGATGGCTACACCTTC
.,TRBJ1-5,.,TRBV6-5,CASSYSRPSSNQPQHF,TGTGCCAGCAGTTACTCTCGTCCTTCTAGCAATCAGCCCCAGCATTTT
TRBD1,TRBJ1-3,.,TRBV7-9,CASSLGQGADTIYF,TGTGCCAGCAGCTTAGGACAGGGGGCAGACACCATATATTTT
TRBD2,TRBJ2-1,.,TRBV29-1,CSVLREGSSYNEQFF,TGCAGCGTTTTGAGGGAGGGAAGCTCCTACAATGAGCAGTTCTTC
.,TRBJ2-2,.,TRBV7-9,CASSLTRTDTNTGELFF,TGTGCCAGCAGCTTAACCAGGACCGATACGAACACCGGGGAGCTGTTTTTT
TRBD2,TRBJ2-3,.,TRBV27,CASNLGGSSGGAGNTQYF,TGTGCCAGCAACTTAGGAGGTTCCAGCGGGGGGGCCGGAAATACGCAGTATTTT
.,TRBJ2-1,.,TRBV11-1,CASSFNRDNEQFF,TGTGCCAGCAGCTTTAACCGGGACAATGAGCAGTTCTTC
TRBD1,TRBJ2-7,.,TRBV28,CASRRSTGGSEQYF,TGTGCCAGCAGGAGGTCGACAGGGGGTAGCGAGCAGTACTTC
.,TRBJ2-3,.,TRBV2,CASLATDTQYF,TGTGCCAGCTTGGCGACAGATACGCAGTATTTT
.,TRBJ1-6,once,TRBV28,CASSLGFDNSPLHF,TGTGCCAGCAGTTTAGGTTTTGATAATTCACCCCTCCACTTT
TRBD1,TRBJ1-5,.,TRBV27,CASSQGTGYNQPQHF,TGTGCCAGCAGTCAAGGGACAGGTTACAATCAGCCCCAGCATTTT
TRBD1,TRBJ1-1,.,TRBV19,CASSMTGSSEAFF,TGTGCCAGTAGTATGACAGGGAGTTCTGAAGCTTTCTTT
.,TRBJ1-2,.,TRBV2,CASSARETNYGYTF,TGTGCCAGCAGTGCCCGGGAAACTAACTATGGCTACACCTTC